Sequencing of this T cell receptor (beta chain) was carried out in a study of T cell responses to AZD1222 COVID-19 vaccine. For this clone: Antigen specificity is unknown.

Germline CDR1 reads SQVTM; CDR2 reads ANQGSEA. The V gene lost 4 bases and the J gene lost 2 bases, with 20 bases spanning the gap. The CDR3 sequence is 16 residues long. TCRdb keeps only in-frame clones here, not all; method: immunoSEQ multiplex PCR. The table records around 58,000 clones, 89% of them present only once. Whole-study findings and limits: At 160-218 and 743-854, vaccine-associated CD4 TCRs were dominant, and they spanned spike. Donors skewed white British and female; clonal diversity was possibly underestimated. Recipients of two AZD1222 doses showed rising Spike-specific TCR breadth and depth. Reports say nearly half of spike-specific TCRs go after unmutated variant regions.

The sample was peripheral blood, taken 28 days after the second AZD1222 dose. This TCR was recovered from an adult who received the AZD1222 COVID-19 vaccine. The chain uses TRBV29-1 and TRBJ2-5, with a weak D call TRBD1 (5 bases). CDR3 amino acids: CSVARVGARAQETQYF. CDR3 bases: TGCAGCGTTGCCCGGGTAGGCGCCAGGGCACAAGAGACCCAGTACTTC.